The sequence of this T cell receptor (beta chain) was determined in a study of T cell clonality in common variable immunodeficiency. Study conclusions and caveats: T cell subpopulation sequencing would be needed to explain CVID clonality. Compared with healthy controls, CVID subjects showed increased TCRbeta clonality, mostly in about a third. In common variable immunodeficiency, TCR beta chains reportedly carried fewer deletions and N-nucleotide insertions.

Libraries were prepared by immunoSEQ multiplex PCR; TCRdb keeps only in-frame clonotypes and omits some of them. This sample has about 39,000 clones and no singletons, with roughly 2.9% in the ten largest. Germline V lookup: CDR1 SQVTM, CDR2 ANQGSEA. V gave up 6 bases and J gave up 6 bases, with 11 bases separating them. The CDR3 runs 11 residues. This clone has a count of ten or more. Its antigen is undetermined. The read falls 3 residues short of the CDR3 end, and the missing part is taken from the germline J gene. The specimen was peripheral blood mononuclear cells. This rearrangement joins TRBV29-1 to TRBJ1-2, with D perhaps matching TRBD1 (6 bases). The source of this sequence is a person aged 18-70 years in good health. This CDR3 is CSVPHRDGYTF. The CDR3 DNA, read in part, is TGCAGCGTCCCACACAGGGATGGC.